The 29 T cell receptor beta chains in this list originate from one sample, sequenced in a study of T cells after yellow fever vaccination. TCRdb called the 5' RACE reads again in MiXCR, with one record for every CDR3 protein. The sample carries more than 300,000 distinct CDR3 sequences, over 8.5% recorded once. The sequencing here drew on CD4+ T cells sorted from PBMCs, taken 45 days after the yellow fever booster vaccination. The source of these receptors is a man in his late teens or twenties who received the YFV17D yellow fever vaccine.

V is TRBV6-6 and J is TRBJ1-3; no firm D call. This CDR3 region has 15 residues. The germline V gene has CDR1 MNHNY and CDR2 SVGAGI (reference sequence). Trimming pared 0 bases from V and 0 bases from J, leaving 6 bases between. This CDR3 reads CASSYSRGSGNTIYF. The CDR3, as DNA: TGTGCCAGCAGTTACTCGAGAGGCTCTGGAAACACCATATATTTT.

J is TRBJ1-5 and V is TRBV12-3 or TRBV12-4; tentative D call: TRBD1 (5 bases). The CDR3 spans 15 residues. Trimming shortened V by 6 bases and J by 2 bases, and 14 bases separated the two germline ends. The CDR3: CASSSRAGGNQPQHF. The CDR3 DNA sequence: TGTGCCAGCAGCTCCCGGGCGGGGGGCAATCAGCCCCAGCATTTT.

This chain connects TRBV4-3 to TRBJ2-3; TRBD2 might be the D (5 bases). The CDR3 has 15 amino acids. CDR1 and CDR2 from the germline V gene are LGHNA and YSLEER. V lost 3 bases and J 0 bases, leaving 10 bases between the germline ends. The DNA for the CDR3 is TGCGCCAGCAGCCAGGGAGTCTTAAGCACAGATACGCAGTATTTT. This translates into CASSQGVLSTDTQYF.

This clonotype was picked up one time. V gene TRBV4-1 combines with J gene TRBJ2-3; weak D call: TRBD2 (6 bases). This CDR3 comprises 17 residues. Germline lookup yields CDR1 MGHRA and CDR2 YSYEKL. Deletions cut 4 bases from V and 6 bases from J, with 23 bases between. CDR3 amino acids: CASSRPGTDGGDDTQYF. CDR3 nucleotide sequence: TGCGCCAGCAGCCGCCCCGGGACTGACGGCGGCGACGATACGCAGTATTTT.

This clonotype has just a few counts. The chain uses TRBV7-8 and TRBJ1-6; a possible D gene is TRBD1 (6 bases). Germline V lookup: CDR1 SGHVS, CDR2 FQNEAQ. The length of the CDR3 is 11 residues. Trimming pared 5 bases from V and 14 bases from J, leaving 10 bases between. CDR3 DNA: TGTGCCAGCAGCCCAGGGGTGGCCCTCCACTTT. This gives the protein CASSPGVALHF. The full variable domain, in which reference TRBV7-8 and TRBJ1-6 provide the parts outside the CDR3, is GAGVSQSPRYKVAKRGQDVALRCDPISGHVSLFWYQQALGQGPEFLTYFQNEAQLDKSGLPSDRFFAERPEGSVSTLKIQRTQQEDSAVYLCASSPGVALHFGNGTRLTVT.

This clonotype has only a few counts. The J gene is TRBJ1-1, the V gene TRBV3-1, with 11 bases fitting TRBD1. After removal of 3 bases from V and 6 bases from J, the junction contained 3 bases not matched to a gene. Germline values: CDR1 LGHDT, CDR2 YNNKEL (reference sequence). This CDR3 is built from 14 residues. Written as DNA, the CDR3 is TGTGCCAGCAGCCACCGGGACAGGGGGGCTGAAGCTTTCTTT. Translating it yields CASSHRDRGAEAFF.

This chain links TRBV6-1 with TRBJ1-2; TRBD1 matches 12 bases. The CDR3 sequence is 13 residues long. V dropped 8 bases and J dropped 6; count of bases not matched to a gene: 4. Germline lookup yields CDR1 MNHNS and CDR2 SASEGT. DNA of the CDR3: TGTGCCAGCGGGGACAGGGGGCCGAATGGCTACACCTTC. This sequence encodes CASGDRGPNGYTF.

The chain uses TRBV12-3 or TRBV12-4 and TRBJ1-2; no clear D. The CDR3 length is 13 residues. Trimming stripped 2 bases from V and 2 bases from J, with 6 bases between. The CDR3 region is CASSLWENYGYTF. The CDR3 nucleotides read TGTGCCAGCAGTTTATGGGAGAACTATGGCTACACCTTC.

This clonotype was picked up many times. The chain links TRBV7-9 to TRBJ2-1; 11 bases are shared with TRBD2. This CDR3 contains 15 residues. With V trimmed by 5 bases and J by 6 bases, 6 bases remained unmatched. Germline V gene sequence: CDR1 SEHNR, CDR2 FQNEAQ (reference sequence). The CDR3 loop reads CASSPTSGGSNEQFF. In DNA, the CDR3 is TGTGCCAGCAGCCCAACTAGCGGGGGTAGCAATGAGCAGTTCTTC.

There are many counts of this clonotype. The rearrangement joins TRBV4-3 to TRBJ2-3; 13 positions match TRBD2. The germline CDR1 and CDR2 sequences are LGHNA and YSLEER. V gave up 2 bases and J gave up 2 bases; unmatched junction bases: 13. The CDR3 consists of 20 residues. The CDR3 sequence is CASSQLMGLAGPNFTDTQYF. In DNA, the CDR3 is TGCGCCAGCAGCCAACTCATGGGACTAGCGGGGCCAAACTTCACAGATACGCAGTATTTT.

At least ten counts were recorded for this clonotype. V is TRBV11-2 and J is TRBJ1-1; TRBD1 matches at 7 bases. The germline V gene encodes CDR1 SGHAT and CDR2 FQNNGV. Trimming took 4 bases from V and 6 from J; bases not matched to a gene: 8. The CDR3 has 14 amino acids. CDR3 DNA: TGTGCCAGCAGCTCGGCGATGACAGGGCCTGAAGCTTTCTTT. Translation: CASSSAMTGPEAFF.

This clonotype was detected many times. The V gene is TRBV15, the J gene TRBJ2-3; 8 positions match TRBD1. Per the germline V gene, CDR1 is LNHNV and CDR2 is YYDKDF (reference sequence). The CDR3 runs to 14 residues. The V and J ends lost 3 bases and 5 bases, in that order; junction bases with no gene match: 4. The CDR3, as DNA: TGTGCCACCAGCAGCAGGGGGCTGGAAGATACGCAGTATTTT. Translated, it gives CATSSRGLEDTQYF.

The chain carries TRBV7-2 and TRBJ2-3; 14 nucleotides align to TRBD2. This CDR3 has 18 amino acids. The germline V gene encodes CDR1 SGHTA and CDR2 FQGNSA. Unmatched junction bases numbered 2, after V lost 0 bases and J lost 0 bases. The CDR3 DNA follows: TGTGCCAGCAGCTTAGCCGGGACTAGCGGGAGTAGCACAGATACGCAGTATTTT. Translation gives CASSLAGTSGSSTDTQYF.

This chain joins TRBV7-9 and TRBJ2-4; D perhaps matches TRBD2 (7 bases). The ends were cut back, 5 bases at V and 5 bases at J, with 13 bases in the middle. Germline values: CDR1 SEHNR, CDR2 FQNEAQ (reference sequence). The CDR3 contains 14 residues. For the CDR3, the DNA is TGTGCCAGCAGCGCGTTAGGGGGGGAAAACATTCAGTACTTC. Translation gives CASSALGGENIQYF. Combining the CDR3 with reference TRBV7-9 and TRBJ2-4 gives the whole variable domain DTGVSQNPRHKITKRGQNVTFRCDPISEHNRLYWYRQTLGQGPEFLTYFQNEAQLEKSRLLSDRFSAERPKGSFSTLEIQRTEQGDSAMYLCASSALGGENIQYFGAGTRLSVL.

This clonotype was counted only a few times. This chain links TRBV5-1 with TRBJ2-7, with no clear D. The germline V gene encodes CDR1 SGHRS and CDR2 YFSETQ. This CDR3 spans 13 amino acids. V was cut by 5 bases and J by 2 bases, with 11 bases left in between. The CDR3 DNA is TGCGCCAGCAGTTTACCCCAAACCTACGAGCAGTACTTC. Its protein is CASSLPQTYEQYF.

This clonotype was counted only a few times. Written as DNA, the CDR3 is TGTGCCAGCAGCTCCCCTTCCCGTGGGGATTCTCGCTATGGCTACACCTTC. It translates to CASSSPSRGDSRYGYTF. The rearrangement links TRBV7-2 to TRBJ1-2; D unresolved. Trimming took 4 bases from V and 4 from J, leaving 22 bases between them. CDR3 length: 17 amino acids. Germline V gives CDR1 SGHTA, CDR2 FQGNSA.

This rearrangement joins TRBV6-2 or TRBV6-3 to TRBJ1-6; the match to TRBD1 covers 7 bases. After removal of 6 bases from V and 12 bases from J, the junction contained 17 bases not matched to a gene. The germline gives CDR1 MNHEY, CDR2 SVGEGT. This CDR3 is 16 amino acids long. CDR3 sequence reads: CASSHITGDARIPLHF. In nucleotides, the CDR3 is TGTGCCAGCAGCCACATTACAGGGGACGCGCGGATACCCCTCCACTTT.

The chain carries TRBV9 and TRBJ2-3, with D perhaps TRBD1 (5 bases). CDR1 and CDR2 (germline): SGDLS, YYNGEE. This CDR3 spans 16 amino acids. V shed 0 bases and J shed 6 bases, with 17 bases lying between them. The CDR3: CASSVEPGRVLDTQYF. The CDR3, as DNA: TGTGCCAGCAGCGTAGAGCCAGGGCGTGTTCTGGATACGCAGTATTTT.

The chain carries TRBV7-9 and TRBJ1-4; 7 nucleotides match TRBD1. The germline CDR1 and CDR2 sequences are SEHNR and FQNEAQ (reference sequence). This CDR3 spans 14 amino acids. V shed 4 bases and J 5 bases; nucleotides not matched to a gene: 4. This chain's CDR3 is CASSYGTDNEKLFF. CDR3 sequence (DNA): TGTGCCAGCAGCTACGGGACAGACAATGAAAAACTGTTTTTT. Supplemented by reference TRBV7-9 and TRBJ1-4, the full variable domain reads DTGVSQNPRHKITKRGQNVTFRCDPISEHNRLYWYRQTLGQGPEFLTYFQNEAQLEKSRLLSDRFSAERPKGSFSTLEIQRTEQGDSAMYLCASSYGTDNEKLFFGSGTQLSVL.

This clonotype was seen a handful of times. For the CDR3, the DNA is TGTGCCAGCAGCAAACAGGGAGGTACTGAAGCTTTCTTT. Residues: CASSKQGGTEAFF. The chain employs TRBV9 and TRBJ1-1; D is possibly TRBD1 (6 bases). CDR1 is SGDLS, CDR2 YYNGEE, per germline. CDR3 length: 13 amino acids. The ends were cut back, 4 bases at V and 5 bases at J, with 12 bases in the middle.

In its sample, this clonotype was seen once. The genes are TRBV4-2 and TRBJ2-4; TRBD1 matches 7 bases. The V gene's germline CDR1 is LGHNA and CDR2 YNFKEQ. The junction had 5 bases not matched to a gene; V was cut back by 0 bases and J by 3 bases. This CDR3 contains 16 residues. In DNA form, the CDR3 reads TGTGCCAGCAGCCAAGAAATTCACAGGGGCAAAAACATTCAGTACTTC. As protein: CASSQEIHRGKNIQYF.

This clonotype appeared a few times. The genes are TRBV15 and TRBJ2-5; no clear D gene. The germline V gene has CDR1 LNHNV and CDR2 YYDKDF (reference sequence). The CDR3 is 12 residues long. V dropped 3 bases and J dropped 1 base, with 3 bases sitting between them. CDR3 in amino acids: CATSRSQETQYF. In DNA form, the CDR3 reads TGTGCCACCAGCAGGAGCCAAGAGACCCAGTACTTC.

In this sample, this clonotype turned up many times. The V gene is TRBV20-1, the J gene TRBJ1-5; 10 bases are a match to TRBD1. The V gene's germline CDR1 is DFQATT and CDR2 SNEGSKA (reference sequence). V lost 1 base to trimming and J lost 7 bases; unmatched junction nucleotides: 1. This CDR3 comprises 13 residues. The CDR3 region has the DNA TGCAGTGCTAGAGGACAGGGGGCCCAGCCCCAGCATTTT. It translates to CSARGQGAQPQHF.

This clonotype has just a few counts. The chain couples TRBV4-1 to TRBJ2-1; possibly TRBD2 for D (6 bases). This CDR3 spans 12 amino acids. The V and J ends lost 4 bases and 8 bases respectively, with 9 bases between them. The germline V gene encodes CDR1 MGHRA and CDR2 YSYEKL. The CDR3 protein is CASSLIADEQFF. The CDR3 DNA reads TGCGCCAGCAGCCTCATAGCGGATGAGCAGTTCTTC.

J is TRBJ1-1 and V is TRBV5-4, with D possibly TRBD1 on 6 matching bases. This CDR3 has 13 residues. Trimming stripped 4 bases from V and 5 bases from J, with 12 bases between. Germline V gene lookup returns CDR1 SGHNT and CDR2 YYREEE (reference sequence). The CDR3 sequence: CASSPDSRTEAFF. In DNA form, the CDR3 reads TGTGCCAGCAGCCCGGACAGTAGGACTGAAGCTTTCTTT.

The rearrangement joins TRBV19 to TRBJ2-3; TRBD1 is a possible D gene (6 bases). Trimming shortened V by 1 base and J by 3 bases, and 11 bases separated the two germline ends. The germline CDR1 and CDR2 sequences are LNHDA and SQIVND (reference sequence). The CDR3 consists of 15 residues. CDR3 sequence: CASSIGTGLTDTQYF. For the CDR3, the DNA is TGTGCCAGTAGTATAGGCACAGGGTTAACAGATACGCAGTATTTT.

CDR3 sequence: CASSNSRPIEGSGELFF. In DNA form, the CDR3 reads TGTGCCAGCAGCAATTCCCGACCGATCGAGGGCTCCGGGGAGCTGTTTTTT. J is TRBJ2-2 and V is TRBV21-1; the table's D call of TRBD2 was not tested on the DNA. TRBV21-1 is labeled a pseudogene. This CDR3 comprises 17 residues.

This clonotype was recorded many times. The genes are TRBV4-1 and TRBJ1-5, with a possible D match to TRBD1 (6 bases). Germline V gene sequence: CDR1 MGHRA, CDR2 YSYEKL. The CDR3 totals 16 residues. Deletions cut 0 bases from V and 5 bases from J, with 14 bases between. The CDR3 spells CASSQDLDSQHQPQHF. CDR3 in DNA: TGCGCCAGCAGCCAAGACTTGGACAGCCAACATCAGCCCCAGCATTTT.

This clonotype has ten or more counts. V and J are TRBV5-1 and TRBJ2-3; D ambiguous. The CDR3 runs to 14 residues. V was clipped by 4 bases and J by 0 bases, with 9 bases between them. Looked up from germline, CDR1 is SGHRS and CDR2 is YFSETQ. The CDR3 sequence is CASSHDGSTDTQYF. The CDR3 nucleotides are TGCGCCAGCAGCCACGACGGTAGCACAGATACGCAGTATTTT.